The next 17 T cell receptor beta chains were all read from a single sample in a study of T cell responses to AZD1222 COVID-19 vaccine. Assay used: immunoSEQ multiplex PCR; TCRdb lists only in-frame clones, some missing. The table shows more than 90,000 clones, with 86% occurring only once. The material was peripheral blood, obtained 28 days after the second AZD1222 dose. All receptors derive from an adult who received the AZD1222 COVID-19 vaccine.

V is TRBV7-5 and J is TRBJ1-6; TRBD1 was called by the table and not checked on the DNA. TRBV7-5 is recorded as a pseudogene. This CDR3 comprises 17 residues. The CDR3 nucleotides read TGTGTCAGAAGCCCGTCGGACGGGACAGAATATAATTCACCCCTCCACTTT. It translates to CVRSPSDGTEYNSPLHF.

The chain couples TRBV11-1 to TRBJ2-7; D is unclear. This CDR3 has 14 residues. The germline CDR1 and CDR2 sequences are SGHAT and FQDESV (reference sequence). Trimming removed 3 bases at V and 4 bases at J, with 13 bases between. CDR3 coding DNA: TGTGCCAGCAGCTTCTATAATCTCGGTTACGAGCAGTACTTC. Protein product: CASSFYNLGYEQYF.

The chain links TRBV7-8 to TRBJ2-3; 7 positions match TRBD1. Losses at the gene ends were 4 bases for V and 2 bases for J; bases not matched to a gene: 6. From germline, CDR1 is SGHVS and CDR2 FQNEAQ. This CDR3 contains 15 residues. The CDR3 here is CASSSDRAFTDTQYF. In DNA, the CDR3 is TGTGCCAGCAGCTCCGACAGGGCTTTCACAGATACGCAGTATTTT.

V is TRBV10-3 and J is TRBJ1-3; D call uncertain. CDR1 is ENHRY and CDR2 is SYGVKD in the germline V gene. CDR3 length equals 16 residues. V was trimmed by 7 bases and J by 0 bases, leaving 16 bases between them. CDR3 region: CAITEGIPSSGNTIYF. CDR3 in DNA: TGTGCCATCACGGAAGGCATCCCGAGCTCTGGAAACACCATATATTTT.

The chain's CDR3 is CSVEDASPWNTEAFF. DNA for the CDR3: TGCAGCGTTGAAGATGCCAGCCCTTGGAACACTGAAGCTTTCTTT. The V gene is TRBV29-1, the J gene TRBJ1-1; D not certain. CDR1 is SQVTM and CDR2 is ANQGSEA in the germline V gene. The germline V and J ends were trimmed by 0 bases and 1 base, with 12 bases remaining between them. The CDR3 spans 15 residues.

The J gene is TRBJ2-5, the V gene TRBV6-5, with 11 bases matching TRBD2. In germline, CDR1 is MNHEY, CDR2 SVGAGI. The CDR3 is made up of 15 amino acids. V lost 10 bases, J lost 0 bases, and 7 bases stayed unmatched. CDR3 sequence (DNA): TGTGCCATTTCCGGGACTAGCGGTTACCAAGAGACCCAGTACTTC. The encoded protein is CAISGTSGYQETQYF.

This clone was seen repeatedly, ten times or more. This chain links TRBV4-1 with TRBJ1-1, with D possibly TRBD1 on 5 matching bases. Per germline, CDR1 MGHRA and CDR2 YSYEKL. Trimming took 4 bases from V and 4 from J, leaving 16 bases between them. The CDR3 is 15 amino acids. The DNA of the CDR3 is TGCGCCAGCAGCCCCTATGGGGGGTTCGGCACTGAAGCTTTCTTT. This encodes CASSPYGGFGTEAFF.

The V call is TRBV9, the J call TRBJ2-1, with 11 bases that match TRBD1. This CDR3 comprises 16 residues. V lost 3 bases to trimming and J lost 2 bases; unmatched junction nucleotides: 4. Per germline, CDR1 SGDLS and CDR2 YYNGEE. CDR3: CASSETGQGAYNEQFF. CDR3 bases: TGTGCCAGCAGCGAAACGGGACAGGGGGCCTACAATGAGCAGTTCTTC.

Turning to this clone: The limits of the CDR3 on the DNA are not certain, so only TCRdb's listed CDR3 is given. The chain combines TRBV11-2 with TRBJ1-1; the table names TRBD1, a call not compared with the DNA. Germline V lookup: CDR1 SGHAT, CDR2 FQNNGV. The CDR3 length is 15 residues, termini included. This CDR3 is CASSFLWGAHTEAFF.

In DNA, the CDR3 is TGTGCCAGCAGCCCGTTACAGGGGGCGCGGGAGCAGTACTTC. Amino acids: CASSPLQGAREQYF. This chain connects TRBV14 to TRBJ2-7; TRBD1 matches at 9 bases. After removal of 4 bases from V and 7 bases from J, the junction contained 8 bases not matched to a gene. Germline CDR1 and CDR2: SGHDN and FVKESK. CDR3 length equals 14 residues.

The chain has TRBV18 and TRBJ2-2; 10 bases map to TRBD1. The V gene end was trimmed by 1 base and the J gene end by 3 bases; junction bases not matched to a gene: 11. There are 19 residues in the CDR3. From germline, CDR1 is KGHSH and CDR2 LQKENI. CDR3 sequence (DNA): TGTGCCAGCTCACCACGACGAGGTGGACAGGGGGAATACACCGGGGAGCTGTTTTTT. Translated, it gives CASSPRRGGQGEYTGELFF.

V is TRBV2 and J is TRBJ1-5; 7 bases map to TRBD1. The V gene end was trimmed by 6 bases and the J gene end by 4 bases; junction bases not matched to a gene: 6. The V gene's germline CDR1 is SNHLY and CDR2 FYNNEI. CDR3 size: 14 residues. For the CDR3, the DNA is TGTGCCAGCAGAGGGGGCAGCACGAATCAGCCCCAGCATTTT. Translation gives CASRGGSTNQPQHF.

The rearrangement uses TRBV19 and TRBJ2-7; a possible D gene is TRBD2 (6 bases). V was shortened by 3 bases and J by 5 bases, with 14 bases between the two germline ends. The CDR3 runs 14 residues. Germline values: CDR1 LNHDA, CDR2 SQIVND (reference sequence). CDR3 protein: CASSISGLRNEQYF. The CDR3 nucleotides read TGTGCCAGTAGTATTTCGGGACTTAGAAACGAGCAGTACTTC.

V gene TRBV7-8 combines with J gene TRBJ1-5; D uncertain. Trimming cost V 3 bases and J 3 bases, with 3 bases left between them. The CDR3 covers 12 residues. CDR1 is SGHVS and CDR2 is FQNEAQ in the germline V gene. CDR3 residues: CASSFPNQPQHF. CDR3 sequence (DNA): TGTGCCAGCAGCTTCCCCAATCAGCCCCAGCATTTT.

V gene TRBV4-1 combines with J gene TRBJ1-2; TRBD1 is a possible D gene (5 bases). The CDR3 sequence is 15 residues long. Between the trimmed V and J ends, which lost 0 bases and 2 bases, there was a span of 10 bases. Germline V gene lookup returns CDR1 MGHRA and CDR2 YSYEKL. CDR3 coding DNA: TGCGCCAGCAGCCAAGATCTGTGGGGGAACTATGGCTACACCTTC. Translated, it gives CASSQDLWGNYGYTF.

The DNA for the CDR3 is TGTGCCAGCAGACCCGGAGGGGGTGGGGTTGAAAAACTGTTTTTT. It translates to CASRPGGGGVEKLFF. The chain recombines TRBV28 with TRBJ1-4; D may be TRBD1 (6 bases). Per germline, CDR1 MDHEN and CDR2 SYDVKM. This CDR3 has 15 amino acids. V was cut by 6 bases and J by 7 bases, with 18 bases left in between. Full variable domain (remainder filled in from reference TRBV28 and TRBJ1-4): DVKVTQSSRYLVKRTGEKVFLECVQDMDHENMFWYRQDPGLGLRLIYFSYDVKMKEKGDIPEGYSVSREKKERFSLILESASTNQTSMYLCASRPGGGGVEKLFFGSGTQLSVL.

V usage is TRBV7-9 and J usage is TRBJ1-3; 7 bases are a match to TRBD1. This CDR3 contains 15 residues. Looked up from germline, CDR1 is SEHNR and CDR2 is FQNEAQ (reference sequence). With V trimmed by 5 bases and J by 4 bases, 8 bases remained unmatched. The CDR3 DNA is TGTGCCAGCAGCCTACAGGGGACAGTCGGAAACACCATATATTTT. This sequence encodes CASSLQGTVGNTIYF.